The clone carrying this T cell receptor beta chain was observed many times. Its antigen is still unknown. This entry is derived from a study of T cell repertoires in cytomegalovirus infection. General observations from the study: Totalled public TCR beta family frequency picked out people who carried CMV plus the relevant HLA.

Each CDR3 protein is one row after TCRdb ran MiXCR on the reads. The data hold 310,000 or so distinct CDR3 sequences, with roughly a tenth observed a single time. This TCR derives from a human donor in good health (CMV status not recorded). Some clones in this sample may be carry-over from other donors' samples. Material: PBMCs.

CDR3 bases: TGTGCCAGCAGGCCCGGACAGGGCCGGATCGGCTACACCTTC. Translated, it gives CASRPGQGRIGYTF. The V gene is TRBV6-2 or TRBV6-3, the J gene TRBJ1-2; 8 bases match TRBD1. Germline V gene data show CDR1 as MNHEY and CDR2 as SVGEGT. This CDR3 region has 14 residues. J lost 8 bases, V lost 6 bases, and 11 bases had no gene match.